The 13 T cell receptor beta chains below all came from one sample that was sequenced in a study of T cells in Graves' hyperthyroidism and ophthalmopathy. Amplification targeted TCR beta CDR3 regions from RNA transcripts. Primed by the HTBI set, a first-round RT-PCR was run on the TCR CDR3. TCRdb re-analysed the multiplex PCR reads in MiXCR, keeping a single row per CDR3 protein. The data show about 600,000 distinct CDR3 sequences, approximately 15% seen once. Sequencing was done on a sample of blood. Receptor source: a woman under 30 with Graves' ophthalmopathy.

V gene TRBV4-1 combines with J gene TRBJ2-7, with TRBD1 identical over 9 bases. The germline gives CDR1 MGHRA, CDR2 YSYEKL. This CDR3 has 16 amino acids. Trimming removed 3 bases from V and 1 base from J; junction bases left unmatched: 7. The CDR3 nucleotides are TGCGCCAGCAGCCAGACCACAGGGGGCAGATCCTACGAGCAGTACTTC. Its protein is CASSQTTGGRSYEQYF.

This chain connects TRBV15 to TRBJ2-2, with D maybe TRBD1 (6 bases). This CDR3 is built from 12 residues. The germline V and J ends were trimmed by 11 bases and 4 bases, with 11 bases remaining between them. From germline, CDR1 is LNHNV and CDR2 YYDKDF (reference sequence). The CDR3 sequence is CAGRGSTGELFF. In nucleotides, the CDR3 is TGTGCCGGAAGGGGGAGCACCGGGGAGCTGTTTTTT.

This clonotype was observed many times. The chain carries TRBV20-1 and TRBJ1-2; TRBD1 agrees at 8 bases. This CDR3 spans 14 amino acids. Germline trimming cut 5 bases from V and 1 base from J; bases unmatched to any gene: 6. Germline-derived CDR1 and CDR2 are DFQATT and SNEGSKA (reference sequence). The CDR3 loop reads CSAWGQANNYGYTF. As DNA, the CDR3 is TGCAGTGCTTGGGGACAGGCGAATAACTATGGCTACACCTTC.

Worth noting for this clonotype: A much larger clone differs by one base, so this may be a read error. The final CDR3 position lacks the conserved phenylalanine or tryptophan, pointing to a likely read error. The chain uses TRBV28 and TRBJ2-7; tentative D call: TRBD1 (5 bases). CDR1 and CDR2 (germline): MDHEN, SYDVKM. There are 11 residues in the CDR3. The germline V and J ends were trimmed by 6 bases and 4 bases, with 7 bases remaining between them. The CDR3 sequence: CASRHRYEQYS. The CDR3 coding sequence is TGTGCCAGCAGGCACAGGTACGAGCAGTACTCC.

The sample holds many counts of this clonotype. V gene TRBV7-2 combines with J gene TRBJ2-5; TRBD2 aligns across 10 bases. Per the germline V gene, CDR1 is SGHTA and CDR2 is FQGNSA. The CDR3 length is 15 residues. Trimming cost V 2 bases and J 5 bases; bases outside gene matches: 5. CDR3 coding DNA: TGTGCCAGCAGCTTAACTAGCGGGACGGGGGAGACCCAGTACTTC. Translation: CASSLTSGTGETQYF.

This clonotype appeared a few times. The gene calls are TRBV19 and TRBJ1-1; TRBD1 aligns across 9 bases. Germline loops: CDR1 LNHDA, CDR2 SQIVND (reference sequence). J was trimmed by 6 bases and V by 2 bases; bases with no gene match: 4. CDR3 length: 14 residues. CDR3 amino acids: CASSIWTGEAEAFF. CDR3 nucleotides: TGTGCCAGTAGTATATGGACAGGGGAAGCTGAAGCTTTCTTT.

There are a few counts of this clonotype. A much larger clone is a single base away; this may be a read error. CDR3 region: CASSKTGGAEQYF. Written as DNA, the CDR3 is TGTGCCAGCAGCAAGACAGGGGGCGCGGAGCAGTACTTC. The rearrangement links TRBV5-6 to TRBJ2-7; TRBD1 matches at 10 bases. Trimming cost V 4 bases and J 7 bases; bases outside gene matches: 5. The CDR3 loop spans 13 amino acids. Germline values: CDR1 SGHDT, CDR2 YYEEEE.

This chain links TRBV7-6 with TRBJ2-5; TRBD1 might be the D (6 bases). The germline V gene encodes CDR1 SGHVS and CDR2 FNYEAQ. The germline V and J ends were trimmed by 2 bases and 1 base, with 20 bases remaining between them. CDR3 length: 18 amino acids. The CDR3 spells CASSLFIPSPDSQETQYF. CDR3 DNA sequence: TGTGCCAGCAGCTTATTCATCCCATCACCGGACAGCCAAGAGACCCAGTACTTC.

This clonotype showed up many times. The chain has TRBV18 and TRBJ1-4, with D tentatively TRBD1 (5 bases). The V gene's germline CDR1 is KGHSH and CDR2 LQKENI. Trimming took off 3 bases at V and 8 bases at J, with 19 bases between the two ends. This CDR3 comprises 16 residues. This chain's CDR3 is CASSPRSGGRGEKLFF. CDR3 sequence (DNA): TGTGCCAGCTCACCCCGGTCCGGGGGACGGGGAGAAAAACTGTTTTTT.

This clonotype was counted many times. The V call is TRBV28, the J call TRBJ2-7; possible D gene TRBD1, 5 bases. Germline assignment: CDR1 MDHEN and CDR2 SYDVKM. V lost 6 bases to trimming and J lost 3 bases, with 18 bases between them. This CDR3 has 15 amino acids. The chain's CDR3 is CASSFGTRTHYEQYF. DNA of the CDR3: TGTGCCAGCAGCTTTGGAACCAGGACACACTACGAGCAGTACTTC.

In its sample, this clonotype was seen many times. V and J are TRBV7-9 and TRBJ2-7; 7 bases align to TRBD2. V shed 5 bases, J shed 0 bases, and the junction held 7 bases outside the gene matches. The CDR3 runs 15 residues. Germline assignment: CDR1 SEHNR and CDR2 FQNEAQ (reference sequence). For the CDR3, the DNA is TGTGCCAGCAGCCGCACTAGCGCACTCTCCTACGAGCAGTACTTC. Encoded protein: CASSRTSALSYEQYF.

This clonotype was seen many times. The chain carries TRBV7-9 and TRBJ2-7; no reliable D call. The V end lost 1 base, the J end lost 3 bases, and 22 bases lay between the germline ends. The CDR3 consists of 18 residues. Germline V gives CDR1 SEHNR, CDR2 FQNEAQ (reference sequence). The CDR3 sequence: CASSLGPRRSWNYYEQYF. CDR3 nucleotides: TGTGCCAGCAGCTTAGGGCCCCGTAGGTCCTGGAACTACTACGAGCAGTACTTC. Variable domain in full (rest from reference TRBV7-9 and TRBJ2-7): DTGVSQNPRHKITKRGQNVTFRCDPISEHNRLYWYRQTLGQGPEFLTYFQNEAQLEKSRLLSDRFSAERPKGSFSTLEIQRTEQGDSAMYLCASSLGPRRSWNYYEQYFGPGTRLTVT.

V and J are TRBV11-3 and TRBJ2-1, with 10 bases aligning to TRBD2. CDR1 and CDR2 (germline): SGHNT, YENEEA. V shed 0 bases and J 7 bases; nucleotides not matched to a gene: 9. The CDR3 contains 17 residues. Here the CDR3 DNA reads TGTGCCAGCAGCTTAGATCGGGCTAGCGGGAGCTCAAATGAGCAGTTCTTC. This translates into CASSLDRASGSSNEQFF.